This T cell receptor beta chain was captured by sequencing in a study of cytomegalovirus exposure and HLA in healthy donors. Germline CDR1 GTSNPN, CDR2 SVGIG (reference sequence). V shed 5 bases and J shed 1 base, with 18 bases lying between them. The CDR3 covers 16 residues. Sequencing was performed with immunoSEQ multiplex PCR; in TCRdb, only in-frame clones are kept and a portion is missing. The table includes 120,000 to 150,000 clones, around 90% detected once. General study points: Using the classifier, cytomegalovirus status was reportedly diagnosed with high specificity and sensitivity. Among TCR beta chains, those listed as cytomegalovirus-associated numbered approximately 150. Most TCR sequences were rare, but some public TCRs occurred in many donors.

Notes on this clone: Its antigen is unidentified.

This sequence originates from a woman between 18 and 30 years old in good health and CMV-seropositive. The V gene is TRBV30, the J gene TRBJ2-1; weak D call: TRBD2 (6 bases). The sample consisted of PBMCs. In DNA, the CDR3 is TGTGCCTGGTTGGCTGGGGCGGGACGATCCTACAATGAGCAGTTCTTC. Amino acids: CAWLAGAGRSYNEQFF.